The clone carrying this T cell receptor beta chain was seen only a few times. What it binds is unknown. V was clipped by 4 bases and J by 10 bases, with 20 bases between them. CDR3 size: 16 residues. Germline-derived CDR1 and CDR2 are MDHEN and SYDVKM. Unique molecular identifiers were linked by the library to individual cDNA molecules. Each CDR3 protein gets one entry after TCRdb re-called the RACE reads with MiXCR. Among about 87,000 distinct CDR3 sequences listed, around 10% were seen once. The sample belongs to a study of human T cells and chemical hapten exposure. Notes on the study in general: Every donor had alopecia, and their immune response may therefore differ from healthy people's. The number of TCRs over 1 in 1000 frequency stayed unchanged after DPC.

Time point defined: pre-sensitization, week 0. The treatment is: therapeutic diphenylcyclopropenone sensitization with weekly scalp DPC. The material was whole blood, obtained in connection with sensitization to the hapten diphenylcyclopropenone (DPC). The source of this sequence is a woman aged 40 to 50 with alopecia areata. Some clones in this sample may be carry-over from other donors' samples. J is TRBJ1-6 and V is TRBV28; TRBD1 might be the D (5 bases). The CDR3 region has the DNA TGTGCCAGCAGTTCCCCGGGACGTTCAATGGGATCACCCCTCCACTTT. Translation gives CASSSPGRSMGSPLHF. Based on the CDR3 plus reference TRBV28 and TRBJ1-6, the full variable domain is DVKVTQSSRYLVKRTGEKVFLECVQDMDHENMFWYRQDPGLGLRLIYFSYDVKMKEKGDIPEGYSVSREKKERFSLILESASTNQTSMYLCASSSPGRSMGSPLHFGNGTRLTVT.